Listed here are 25 T cell receptor beta chains from one sample, sequenced in a study of monozygotic twins with inflammatory bowel disease. TCRdb reprocessed the 5' RACE reads; each CDR3 protein has one entry and no DNA is given. The sample has about 380,000 distinct CDR3 sequences. The sample comprised blood. The receptors here all came from a human donor with ulcerative colitis or Crohn's disease, or a healthy co-twin of an affected twin (not recorded which).

This chain links TRBV6-5 with TRBJ2-3; TCRdb's D call of TRBD2 is untestable without DNA. This CDR3 has 18 amino acids. Germline assignment: CDR1 MNHEY and CDR2 SVGAGI. The CDR3 protein is CASSYSKVQVTSTDTQYF.

The chain employs TRBV4-3 and TRBJ1-1. CDR3 length equals 17 residues. Germline loops: CDR1 LGHNA, CDR2 YSLEER. CDR3 sequence reads: CASSQSLGDHRNTEAFF.

The rearrangement links TRBV5-1 to TRBJ2-7; TCRdb outputs TRBD2, but without DNA this stays unchecked. Germline values: CDR1 SGHRS, CDR2 YFSETQ. The CDR3 totals 18 residues. The CDR3 region is CASSLRPRLATISYEQYF.

The V and J genes are TRBV7-9 and TRBJ2-2. CDR1 and CDR2 from the germline V gene are SEHNR and FQNEAQ (reference sequence). This CDR3 has 13 amino acids. CDR3: CASSLAGAGELFF.

The V gene is TRBV28, the J gene TRBJ1-6. Germline-derived CDR1 and CDR2 are MDHEN and SYDVKM. The CDR3 totals 15 residues. The CDR3 loop is CASSAPTDYNSPLHF.

This rearrangement joins TRBV12-3 or TRBV12-4 to TRBJ1-3. The CDR3 is made up of 14 amino acids. The CDR3 loop is CASSPIARGNTIYF.

The chain carries TRBV5-1 and TRBJ2-1. Germline CDR1 is SGHRS and CDR2 is YFSETQ. This CDR3 has 11 amino acids. CDR3 sequence reads: CASSSDIEQFF.

The chain recombines TRBV18 with TRBJ2-7. CDR3 length: 11 amino acids. Germline CDR1 KGHSH, CDR2 LQKENI. The CDR3: CASSPDHEQYF.

This sequence joins TRBV5-1 and TRBJ2-1; TCRdb's assignment of TRBD1 cannot be checked, as there is no DNA. The CDR3 length is 15 residues. The germline V gene has CDR1 SGHRS and CDR2 YFSETQ. The CDR3 loop is CASSLVEGAYNEQFF.

V is TRBV7-2 and J is TRBJ2-3; no DNA is available, so the TRBD1 call from TCRdb remains unchecked. The CDR3 covers 15 residues. From germline, CDR1 is SGHTA and CDR2 FQGNSA. The CDR3 is CASSSAGGGTDTQYF. The full variable domain, with the rest looked up from reference TRBV7-2 and TRBJ2-3, is GAGVSQSPSNKVTEKGKDVELRCDPISGHTALYWYRQSLGQGLEFLIYFQGNSAPDKSGLPSDRFSAERTGGSVSTLTIQRTQQEDSAVYLCASSSAGGGTDTQYFGPGTRLTVL.

This chain links TRBV5-1 with TRBJ2-5; there is no DNA to check the TCRdb D call of TRBD1. The CDR3 has 13 residues. Germline-derived CDR1 and CDR2 are SGHRS and YFSETQ. The CDR3 sequence: CATMSDSQETQYF. The complete variable domain, with remaining parts taken from reference TRBV5-1 and TRBJ2-5, reads KAGVTQTPRYLIKTRGQQVTLSCSPISGHRSVSWYQQTPGQGLQFLFEYFSETQRNKGNFPGRFSGRQFSNSRSEMNVSTLELGDSALYLCATMSDSQETQYFGPGTRLLVL.

The V call is TRBV7-9, the J call TRBJ2-7; TCRdb picks TRBD1, but there is no DNA to check that call. From germline, CDR1 is SEHNR and CDR2 FQNEAQ (reference sequence). The CDR3 consists of 16 residues. CDR3 sequence reads: CASSLAAGTGWAEQYF.

The chain joins TRBV5-4 to TRBJ2-7. Germline V gene lookup returns CDR1 SGHNT and CDR2 YYREEE (reference sequence). CDR3 length: 19 residues. The CDR3 loop reads CASSLVGRLGQGGPYEQYF.

The gene calls are TRBV20-1 and TRBJ1-1. The CDR3 contains 15 residues. Germline values: CDR1 DFQATT, CDR2 SNEGSKA (reference sequence). The CDR3 loop reads CSARPFLTLNTEAFF.

This chain connects TRBV11-2 to TRBJ2-5; TCRdb's D call of TRBD2 is untestable without DNA. CDR1 and CDR2 from the germline V gene are SGHAT and FQNNGV. The CDR3 spans 19 residues. CDR3 residues: CASRDSTPPRGRVQETQYF.

The chain is built from TRBV4-1 and TRBJ2-7. The length of the CDR3 is 14 residues. Germline V gene data show CDR1 as MGHRA and CDR2 as YSYEKL. CDR3 loop: CASSQEIIIYEQYF.

V gene TRBV12-3 or TRBV12-4 combines with J gene TRBJ2-1; the TCRdb call, TRBD2, lacks DNA for checking. CDR3 length equals 16 residues. CDR3 in amino acids: CASSPGRGGLYNEQFF.

J is TRBJ2-5 and V is TRBV12-3 or TRBV12-4; TCRdb selects TRBD1, and the lack of DNA leaves this call unchecked. The CDR3 is 14 amino acids. The CDR3 loop reads CASSNSGGKETQYF.

V is TRBV5-4 and J is TRBJ1-1. The V gene's germline CDR1 is SGHNT and CDR2 YYREEE (reference sequence). The CDR3 contains 13 residues. CDR3 protein: CASSLQMNTEAFF.

The chain couples TRBV4-3 to TRBJ2-7; TCRdb outputs TRBD1, but without DNA this stays unchecked. The CDR3 extends over 15 amino acids. The germline V gene encodes CDR1 LGHNA and CDR2 YSLEER. This CDR3 reads CASSRAGQGSYEQYF.

The chain employs TRBV19 and TRBJ2-3; TCRdb names TRBD1, which stays unverified in the absence of DNA. The germline V gene encodes CDR1 LNHDA and CDR2 SQIVND (reference sequence). This CDR3 is 15 amino acids long. The CDR3 sequence is CASSMVRGLTDTQYF.

The genes are TRBV9 and TRBJ2-1. The CDR3 is 14 residues long. Germline-derived CDR1 and CDR2 are SGDLS and YYNGEE. The CDR3 protein is CASSVVSASNEQFF.

The chain employs TRBV4-2 and TRBJ2-1; TCRdb outputs TRBD2, but without DNA this stays unchecked. CDR1 is LGHNA and CDR2 is YNFKEQ in the germline V gene. This CDR3 is built from 16 residues. The CDR3 sequence is CASSRPTSGGANEQFF.

The rearrangement joins TRBV27 to TRBJ2-7; TCRdb gives TRBD2 as the D gene, but with no DNA this cannot be confirmed. This CDR3 spans 16 amino acids. Germline CDR1 reads MNHEY; CDR2 reads SMNVEV (reference sequence). CDR3 in amino acids: CASSLNIRGRLDEQYF.

The CDR3 spells CASSSKGQGSSGANVLTF. The chain links TRBV11-2 to TRBJ2-6; TCRdb designates TRBD1, a call that cannot be tested without DNA. The CDR3 spans 18 residues. Germline CDR1 reads SGHAT; CDR2 reads FQNNGV.